This TCR beta chain is drawn from a study of CXCR3-negative and CXCR3-positive naive CD8 T cells. In the study overall: Every library held about 1.5 +/- 0.3 million TRB reads, and the total came to around 140 million.

Broader study findings: More hydrophobic TRB CDR3s were found in CXCR3-positive naive cells than in CXCR3-negative naive cells.

Each CD8+ T cell subset was flow-sorted in triplicate. Every sort contained 270,000 or so cells. With respect to this clonotype: Its matching antigen is unknown.

Germline assignment: CDR1 SQVTM and CDR2 ANQGSEA. The CDR3 contains 13 residues. The authors prepared UMI-labeled TRB cDNA libraries by 5' RACE. Reprocessing the 5' RACE reads, TCRdb reports a single entry for every CDR3 protein and omits DNA. This sample's table has about 60,000 distinct CDR3 sequences. Sequenced sample: naive CXCR3+ CD8+ T cells from blood. Indicated subset: CD45RO-CCR7+CD27+CD95- naive CD8+ T cells expressing CXCR3 (TNR3+). This TCR was sampled from a human donor in good health. Some clones in this sample may be carry-over from other donors' samples. The genes are TRBV29-1 and TRBJ2-7; TCRdb designates TRBD1, a call that cannot be tested without DNA. This chain's CDR3 is CSARGGWRYEQYF.